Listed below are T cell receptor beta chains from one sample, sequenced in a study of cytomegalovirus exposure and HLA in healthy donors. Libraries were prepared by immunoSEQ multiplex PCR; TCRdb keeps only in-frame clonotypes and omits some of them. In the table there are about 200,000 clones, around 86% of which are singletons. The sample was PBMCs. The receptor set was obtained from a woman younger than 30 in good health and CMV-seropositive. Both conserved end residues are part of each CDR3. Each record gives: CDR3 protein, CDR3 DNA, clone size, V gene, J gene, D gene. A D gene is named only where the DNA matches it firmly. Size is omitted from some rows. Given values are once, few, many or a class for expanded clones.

CDR3aa: CSVLDSPGYTF
CDR3nt: TGCAGCGTGTTGGACAGTCCGGGCTACACCTTC
abundance: -
v_gene: TRBV29-1
j_gene: TRBJ1-2
d_gene: -

CDR3aa: CATSRGQWGSYEQYF
CDR3nt: TGTGCCACCAGCAGGGGACAGTGGGGATCCTACGAGCAGTACTTC
abundance: -
v_gene: TRBV15
j_gene: TRBJ2-7
d_gene: TRBD1

CDR3aa: CASSLDGTGANEQFF
CDR3nt: TGCGCCAGCAGCTTGGATGGGACAGGGGCCAATGAGCAGTTCTTC
abundance: -
v_gene: TRBV5-1
j_gene: TRBJ2-1
d_gene: TRBD1

CDR3aa: CASSQGAGTEAFF
CDR3nt: TGTGCCAGCAGCCAGGGGGCAGGCACTGAAGCTTTCTTT
abundance: -
v_gene: TRBV7-3
j_gene: TRBJ1-1
d_gene: TRBD1

CDR3aa: CASSFRSRNEQFF
CDR3nt: TGTGCCAGCAGCTTTCGTTCGAGGAATGAGCAGTTCTTC
abundance: -
v_gene: TRBV7-8
j_gene: TRBJ2-1
d_gene: -

CDR3aa: CAWSFYRDGNQPQHF
CDR3nt: TGTGCCTGGAGTTTTTACAGGGACGGCAATCAGCCCCAGCATTTT
abundance: -
v_gene: TRBV30
j_gene: TRBJ1-5
d_gene: -

CDR3aa: CASGYRVNTEAFF
CDR3nt: TGTGCCAGCGGCTACAGGGTGAACACTGAAGCTTTCTTT
abundance: -
v_gene: TRBV2
j_gene: TRBJ1-1
d_gene: -

CDR3aa: CASSSTGFLGANVLTF
CDR3nt: TGCGCCAGCAGCTCCACAGGGTTTTTGGGGGCCAACGTCCTGACTTTC
abundance: -
v_gene: TRBV5-1
j_gene: TRBJ2-6
d_gene: -

CDR3aa: CAWSGGLEAFF
CDR3nt: TGTGCCTGGAGTGGGGGGCTTGAAGCTTTCTTT
abundance: -
v_gene: TRBV30
j_gene: TRBJ1-1
d_gene: -

CDR3aa: CASSPGTVTEAFF
CDR3nt: TGTGCCAGCAGCCCCGGGACAGTAACTGAAGCTTTCTTT
abundance: -
v_gene: TRBV5-6
j_gene: TRBJ1-1
d_gene: TRBD1

CDR3aa: CASSRQGPHSGNTIYF
CDR3nt: TGTGCCAGCAGTCGACAGGGGCCCCACTCTGGAAACACCATATATTTT
abundance: once
v_gene: TRBV27
j_gene: TRBJ1-3
d_gene: TRBD1

CDR3aa: CASSSSGRRAGELFF
CDR3nt: TGTGCCAGCAGCTCAAGCGGGAGAAGGGCCGGGGAGCTGTTTTTT
abundance: -
v_gene: TRBV7-9
j_gene: TRBJ2-2
d_gene: TRBD2

CDR3aa: CASSESYREEAFF
CDR3nt: TGTGCCAGCAGTGAGTCATACAGGGAGGAAGCTTTCTTT
abundance: once
v_gene: TRBV25-1
j_gene: TRBJ1-1
d_gene: -

CDR3aa: CASSEQLAGAYEQYF
CDR3nt: TGTGCCAGCAGTGAACAACTAGCGGGAGCCTACGAGCAGTACTTC
abundance: once
v_gene: TRBV6-1
j_gene: TRBJ2-7
d_gene: TRBD2

CDR3aa: CASSLGQDISYEQYF
CDR3nt: TGTGCCAGCAGCCTCGGACAGGATATCTCCTACGAGCAGTACTTC
abundance: -
v_gene: TRBV5-4
j_gene: TRBJ2-7
d_gene: TRBD1

CDR3aa: CASSMLAGGLAGTDTQYF
CDR3nt: TGTGCCAGCAGTATGCTAGCGGGAGGGCTAGCGGGCACAGATACGCAGTATTTT
abundance: -
v_gene: TRBV27
j_gene: TRBJ2-3
d_gene: TRBD2

CDR3aa: CASSQGLAVSSYNEQFF
CDR3nt: TGTGCCAGCAGTCAGGGACTAGCGGTTAGCTCCTACAATGAGCAGTTCTTC
abundance: -
v_gene: TRBV5-6
j_gene: TRBJ2-1
d_gene: TRBD2

CDR3aa: CASSDASGSPDEQYF
CDR3nt: TGTGCCAGCAGTGACGCCAGCGGGAGTCCGGACGAGCAGTACTTC
abundance: many
v_gene: TRBV6-1
j_gene: TRBJ2-7
d_gene: TRBD2

CDR3aa: CASSFTGGLSAYGYTF
CDR3nt: TGTGCCAGCAGTTTCACAGGGGGCCTAAGTGCCTATGGCTACACCTTC
abundance: -
v_gene: TRBV28
j_gene: TRBJ1-2
d_gene: TRBD1

CDR3aa: CASRLAGGVEQFF
CDR3nt: TGTGCCAGCCGTCTAGCGGGAGGAGTTGAGCAGTTCTTC
abundance: -
v_gene: TRBV27
j_gene: TRBJ2-1
d_gene: TRBD2

CDR3aa: CASPQDTGELFF
CDR3nt: TGCGCCAGCCCCCAGGACACCGGGGAGCTGTTTTTT
abundance: -
v_gene: TRBV5-1
j_gene: TRBJ2-2
d_gene: -

CDR3aa: CASRNGLDHGYTF
CDR3nt: TGCGCCAGCCGAAACGGTCTAGACCATGGCTACACCTTC
abundance: -
v_gene: TRBV4-1
j_gene: TRBJ1-2
d_gene: -

CDR3aa: CASSPDTSYEQYF
CDR3nt: TGTGCCAGCAGTCCGGACACTTCCTACGAGCAGTACTTC
abundance: -
v_gene: TRBV28
j_gene: TRBJ2-7
d_gene: -

CDR3aa: CASSPAPVTSGNDNEQFF
CDR3nt: TGTGCCAGCAGCCCCGCCCCCGTGACTAGCGGGAACGACAATGAGCAGTTCTTC
abundance: -
v_gene: TRBV9
j_gene: TRBJ2-1
d_gene: TRBD2

CDR3aa: CASSSGTGGTNTEAFF
CDR3nt: TGTGCCAGCAGCTCGGGGACAGGAGGAACGAACACTGAAGCTTTCTTT
abundance: -
v_gene: TRBV7-9
j_gene: TRBJ1-1
d_gene: TRBD1

CDR3aa: CASSVYSDTEAFF
CDR3nt: TGTGCCAGCAGTGTATATAGCGACACTGAAGCTTTCTTT
abundance: -
v_gene: TRBV6-1
j_gene: TRBJ1-1
d_gene: -